The sequence of this T cell receptor beta chain was determined in a study of naive and memory T cell subsets. General study findings and limits: RNA-based TCR counts may shift with T cell activation and differentiation. Over 85% of naive TCR sequences appeared only once, unlike memory subsets.

There are many counts of this clonotype. Its cognate antigen is unknown. Four subsets defined by CD45RA and CD27 were sorted after CD3, CD4, CD8 and live/dead staining. This CDR3 region has 16 residues. Trimming took 0 bases from V and 4 from J; bases not matched to a gene: 3. In germline, CDR1 is LGHNA, CDR2 YSLEER. Both TRBC1 and TRBC2 were covered by a beta constant-region primer of two equimolar oligonucleotides. The ligated cDNA underwent four PCR rounds using SP2 and nested alpha and beta constant-region primers. TCRdb reanalysed the UMI-ligation and nested PCR reads using MiXCR and keeps one entry per CDR3 protein. The sample consists of roughly 21,000 distinct CDR3 sequences, around 10% of them appearing once.

The chain uses TRBV4-3 and TRBJ2-3; 11 bases line up with TRBD1. Input material: central memory CD8+ T cells from blood. This sequence originates from a human donor in good health. The CDR3 coding sequence is TGCGCCAGCAGCCAAGACCGGACAGGGGGCCCAGATACGCAGTATTTT. It codes for CASSQDRTGGPDTQYF.